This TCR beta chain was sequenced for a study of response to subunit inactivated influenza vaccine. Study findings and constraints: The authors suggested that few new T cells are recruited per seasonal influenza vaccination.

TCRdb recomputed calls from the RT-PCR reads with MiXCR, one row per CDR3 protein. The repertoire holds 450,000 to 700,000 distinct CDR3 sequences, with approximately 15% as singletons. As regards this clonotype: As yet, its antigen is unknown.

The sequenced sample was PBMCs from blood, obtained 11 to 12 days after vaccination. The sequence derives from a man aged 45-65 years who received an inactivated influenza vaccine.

CDR3 coding DNA: TGCAGTGCTAGATTAGGGAGGAGGGATGGCTACACCTTC. Its translation: CSARLGRRDGYTF. The chain is built from TRBV20-1 and TRBJ1-2; no clear D. Germline V CDR1 and CDR2: DFQATT, SNEGSKA (reference sequence). The CDR3 extends over 13 amino acids. The V and J ends lost 2 bases and 6 bases respectively, with 13 bases between them.